The rows below give T cell receptor beta chains drawn from one sample of a study of cytomegalovirus exposure and HLA in healthy donors. Here immunoSEQ multiplex PCR was the method, and the copy in TCRdb shows in-frame clones only, minus some. The table has 150,000 to 250,000 clones, approximately 78% seen once. Material: PBMCs. These receptors were taken from a woman in her thirties in good health and CMV-seronegative. The CDR3 runs from the conserved cysteine through the conserved F or W. D genes are given only for firm matches. A clone size is listed for some rows: how often the clone was seen (once, few, many), or a class if it is expanded.

V gene	J gene	D gene	clone size	CDR3 protein	CDR3 DNA
TRBV14	TRBJ1-2	TRBD1	-	CASSPHWTGGEGYTF	TGTGCCAGCAGCCCTCATTGGACAGGGGGAGAGGGCTACACCTTC
TRBV11-1	TRBJ2-7	TRBD1	-	CASSRGQGGEQYF	TGTGCCAGCAGCCGAGGACAGGGAGGCGAGCAGTACTTC
TRBV4-1	TRBJ1-1	-	-	CASSQTGTQNTEAFF	TGCGCCAGCAGCCAAACCGGGACACAGAACACTGAAGCTTTCTTT
TRBV2	TRBJ2-3	-	-	CASSKTERADTQYF	TGTGCCAGCAGTAAGACGGAGCGGGCGGATACGCAGTATTTT
TRBV5-3	TRBJ2-1	TRBD2	-	CARSLGSGEYNEQFF	TGTGCCAGAAGCTTGGGAAGCGGGGAATACAATGAGCAGTTCTTC
TRBV15	TRBJ2-1	-	-	CATSTTRDWGNEQFF	TGTGCCACCAGCACCACGCGGGATTGGGGCAATGAGCAGTTCTTC
TRBV28	TRBJ2-7	-	few	CASSPFSYEQYF	TGTGCCAGCAGTCCGTTCTCCTACGAGCAGTACTTC
TRBV2	TRBJ2-5	TRBD2	-	CASSGRLAEETQYF	TGTGCCAGCAGTGGCAGACTAGCGGAGGAGACCCAGTACTTC
TRBV30	TRBJ1-6	TRBD1	-	CAWSVDRGLSSYNSPLHF	TGTGCCTGGAGTGTAGACAGGGGGCTCAGCTCCTATAATTCACCCCTCCACTTT
TRBV15	TRBJ1-5	-	-	CATSRPPPGYGHQPQHF	TGTGCCACCAGCAGACCACCCCCGGGGTATGGCCATCAGCCCCAGCATTTT
TRBV18	TRBJ1-1	-	-	CASCRDMNTEAFF	TGTGCCAGCTGCCGGGATATGAACACTGAAGCTTTCTTT
TRBV2	TRBJ2-3	-	-	CASKFADTQYF	TGTGCCAGCAAATTCGCGGATACGCAGTATTTT
TRBV6-6	TRBJ1-2	-	-	CASSKPVAGTNYGYTF	TGTGCCAGCAGTAAGCCTGTGGCCGGGACTAACTATGGCTACACCTTC
TRBV7-9	TRBJ2-1	TRBD2	-	CASSSQRESYNEQFF	TGTGCCAGCAGCTCCCAGCGGGAATCTTACAATGAGCAGTTCTTC
TRBV5-1	TRBJ2-3	TRBD2	-	CASTSGGTQYF	TGCGCCAGCACTAGCGGGGGCACGCAGTATTTT
TRBV4-1	TRBJ2-2	-	-	CASSRTGANTGELFF	TGCGCCAGCAGCCGGACGGGGGCGAACACCGGGGAGCTGTTTTTT
TRBV7-2	TRBJ1-1	TRBD1	-	CASSLRGAGGPGTEAFF	TGTGCCAGCAGCTTACGTGGCGCAGGGGGTCCGGGGACTGAAGCTTTCTTT
TRBV9	TRBJ2-1	TRBD2	-	CASSVGTSAYNEQFF	TGTGCCAGCAGCGTAGGGACTAGCGCATACAATGAGCAGTTCTTC
TRBV2	TRBJ2-7	-	few	CASSLQSGEGYEQYF	TGTGCCAGCAGTCTTCAGTCGGGAGAAGGCTACGAGCAGTACTTC
TRBV5-1	TRBJ1-1	-	-	CASSSTQANTEAFF	TGCGCCAGCAGCTCGACCCAGGCGAACACTGAAGCTTTCTTT
TRBV4-1	TRBJ1-5	-	-	CASSHYQGRVSNQPQHF	TGCGCCAGCAGCCACTACCAGGGGCGGGTGAGCAATCAGCCCCAGCATTTT
TRBV6-1	TRBJ1-5	-	once	CASSVVNQPQHF	TGTGCCAGCTCGGTCGTCAATCAGCCCCAGCATTTT
TRBV6-5	TRBJ1-3	-	-	CASSISGAGGNTIYF	TGTGCCAGCTCCATCTCAGGGGCAGGAGGAAACACCATATATTTT
TRBV5-4	TRBJ1-4	TRBD1	-	CASSLGGQGNEKLFF	TGTGCCAGCAGCTTGGGGGGACAGGGTAATGAAAAACTGTTTTTT
TRBV4-1	TRBJ1-2	TRBD1	-	CASSQVHTDRRTNYGYTF	TGCGCCAGCAGCCAAGTCCACACGGACAGGCGTACTAACTATGGCTACACCTTC
TRBV19	TRBJ1-6	-	few	CASSAWTAVNSPLHF	TGTGCCAGTAGTGCTTGGACAGCCGTGAATTCACCCCTCCACTTT
TRBV5-1	TRBJ2-5	TRBD1	-	CASSWGRGRDETQYF	TGCGCCAGCAGCTGGGGCAGGGGGCGCGACGAGACCCAGTACTTC
TRBV27	TRBJ2-2	TRBD2	-	CASSLGTSGDTGELFF	TGTGCCAGCAGTCTCGGGACTAGCGGAGACACCGGGGAGCTGTTTTTT
TRBV5-8	TRBJ1-1	-	-	CASSLGQIEAFF	TGTGCCAGCAGCCTAGGACAGATTGAAGCTTTCTTT
TRBV7-3	TRBJ2-2	TRBD2	-	CASSLMGTTNTGELFF	TGTGCCAGCAGCCTAATGGGGACTACGAACACCGGGGAGCTGTTTTTT
TRBV23-1	TRBJ1-2	TRBD1	once	CASSPWTGVGYGYTF	TGCGCCAGCAGTCCTTGGACAGGGGTGGGCTATGGCTACACCTTC
TRBV6-1	TRBJ2-7	TRBD2	few	CASRVLAGGYEQYF	TGTGCCAGCAGGGTTCTAGCGGGAGGCTACGAGCAGTACTTC
TRBV10-3	TRBJ1-5	-	-	CAISSGILNQPQHF	TGTGCCATCAGCTCCGGGATCCTAAATCAGCCCCAGCATTTT
TRBV7-9	TRBJ1-6	-	-	CASSLDVDTHLHF	TGTGCCAGCAGCTTAGACGTGGACACCCACCTCCACTTT
TRBV6-5	TRBJ2-3	TRBD2	-	CASSYSGLAGDTQYF	TGTGCCAGCAGTTACTCGGGACTAGCGGGAGATACGCAGTATTTT
TRBV4-1	TRBJ1-5	-	once	CASSQERNTNQPQHF	TGCGCCAGCAGCCAAGAGAGGAACACAAATCAGCCCCAGCATTTT
TRBV18	TRBJ1-5	-	-	CASSPQTGSNQPQHF	TGTGCCAGCTCACCCCAGACAGGATCCAATCAGCCCCAGCATTTT
TRBV6-6	TRBJ1-5	-	few	CASSYGQDSNQPQHF	TGTGCCAGCAGTTACGGGCAGGATAGCAATCAGCCCCAGCATTTT
TRBV6-1	TRBJ1-5	TRBD1	few	CASRDRGSNQPQHF	TGTGCCAGCAGGGACAGGGGAAGCAATCAGCCCCAGCATTTT
TRBV27	TRBJ2-7	-	-	CASSLVRLDEQYF	TGTGCCAGCAGTTTAGTGCGACTAGACGAGCAGTACTTC
TRBV25-1	TRBJ1-2	TRBD1	once	CASGYTGVLRLTF	TGTGCCAGCGGTTATACAGGGGTTCTTCGGCTCACCTTC